This T cell receptor (beta chain) was sequenced in a study of cytomegalovirus exposure and HLA in healthy donors. Study-wide points: The later analysis indicated that the majority of CMV-associated TCR beta chains appeared HLA-restricted.

Regarding this clone: What it binds is not known.

This CDR3 is 17 amino acids long. V was pared by 1 base and J by 7 bases, with 12 bases of the junction left unmatched. CDR1 and CDR2 (germline): LGHNA, YNFKEQ. The PCR ran on 60 Vbeta and 13 Jbeta primers. Profiling relied on immunoSEQ multiplex PCR, and the TCRdb table lists in-frame clones only, not all of them. Counted here are tens of thousands of clones, 85% occurring once; the ten biggest clones make up about 11%. The rearrangement joins TRBV4-2 to TRBJ2-1, with TRBD2 matching 8 bases. The specimen was PBMCs. This clonotype was obtained from a female donor in good health and CMV-seronegative. In DNA form, the CDR3 reads TGTGCCAGCAGCCAAGTCATGGTGGCGGGGGGCGTGAATGAGCAGTTCTTC. Protein: CASSQVMVAGGVNEQFF.